This TCR beta chain was found in a study of cytomegalovirus exposure and HLA in healthy donors. In the study overall: According to later analysis, the same platform produced the 120 validation and approximately 630 first-cohort repertoires.

General study points: In a later analysis, first-cohort TCR clusters were found to tend to co-occur in the 100 to 150 validation repertoires. 150 to 200 TCR beta chains were listed as cytomegalovirus-associated.

The table came from immunoSEQ multiplex PCR; TCRdb's copy has only in-frame clones and leaves some out. The table lists about 70,000 clones, 92% of them singletons. As concerns this clone: Its antigen is currently unknown.

This CDR3 has 16 residues. From germline, CDR1 is LNHDA and CDR2 SQIVND (reference sequence). Unmatched junction bases numbered 3, after V lost 4 bases and J lost 1 base. These donors were members of the approximately 110-subject validation cohort, a group separate from the roughly 670-subject first cohort. The rearrangement uses TRBV19 and TRBJ2-3, with 12 bases identical to TRBD2. The clonotype comes from a man aged 18 to 29 in good health and CMV-seropositive. The sequencing input was PBMCs. The CDR3 sequence is CASSTGLAGRTDTQYF. For the CDR3, the DNA is TGTGCCAGTAGTACCGGACTAGCGGGGCGCACAGATACGCAGTATTTT.